This T cell receptor beta chain was obtained from a study of identical twins. Broader study findings: Low generation-probability sequences were in excess among twin-shared out-of-frame alpha sequences. For monozygotic twins, models underestimated out-of-frame TCR alpha sharing. Fewer insertions characterized abundant cord blood beta clonotypes, whereas memory repertoires showed none.

MiXCR, run by TCRdb on the 5' RACE reads, gives a single entry per CDR3 protein. The top ten hold around 0.25% of the sample, which has 1.5 million to 2 million distinct CDR3 sequences, around 33% seen once. Germline assignment: CDR1 DFQATT and CDR2 SNEGSKA (reference sequence). This CDR3 spans 11 amino acids. Trimming stripped 7 bases from V and 0 bases from J, with 7 bases between. Details on this clonotype: The antigen remains unidentified.

The sequencing input was cord blood. The rearrangement joins TRBV20-1 to TRBJ2-7; unclear D gene. The sequence was collected from a newborn girl in good health. The CDR3 loop reads CSGMSSYEQYF. The CDR3, as DNA: TGCAGTGGAATGAGCTCCTACGAGCAGTACTTC.